Described below is a single T cell receptor beta chain sequence and its context. The data stem from a study of technical replicates of blood from a few donors. The CDR3 sequence is 15 residues long. Per the germline V gene, CDR1 is ENHRY and CDR2 is SYGVKD. V lost 5 bases to trimming and J lost 6 bases; unmatched junction nucleotides: 7. Using immunoSEQ multiplex PCR, the repertoire was profiled, and TCRdb retains in-frame clones only, with some absent. The table has about 69,000 clones, 88% seen once. The chain carries TRBV10-3 and TRBJ2-2; the match to TRBD1 covers 9 bases. This sequence originates from a human donor in good health. Some clones in this sample may be carry-over from other donors' samples. The sample comprised PBMCs. CDR3 sequence reads: CAISQGTGIAGELFF. In DNA form, the CDR3 reads TGTGCCATCAGTCAGGGGACAGGGATAGCCGGGGAGCTGTTTTTT.